What follows is one TCR beta chain and its context. The data are from a study of blood T cell repertoires in COVID-19. Whole-study context: From the United States, Italy and Spain came samples of acute and convalescent COVID-19. Sources were T cells, B-cell-depleted T cells, or PBMCs; the material itself was cDNA or gDNA.

Followed over time, Seattle patients had been enrolled while infection was active. Original data processing: Estimates of nucleated cell counts were drawn from the amplification of reference gene primers. Method: immunoSEQ multiplex PCR; TCRdb's copy keeps in-frame clones and lacks some. The V and J calls and clone size are taken from that table; D and trimming were inferred from the DNA. The sample carries a few hundred thousand clones, 80% to 85% recorded once. The sequence derives from a woman over 75 with COVID-19, enrolled during active disease. Material: peripheral blood.

CDR3 amino acids: CASSFQDNQPQHF. Here the CDR3 DNA reads TGTGCCAGCAGTTTTCAGGACAATCAGCCCCAGCATTTT. The chain links TRBV27 to TRBJ1-5; D is unclear. The CDR3 length is 13 residues. Trimming took off 3 bases at V and 3 bases at J, with 6 bases between the two ends. Germline V gene data show CDR1 as MNHEY and CDR2 as SMNVEV (reference sequence).